This TCR beta chain was sequenced for a study of blood T cell repertoires in COVID-19. Study-wide context: Samples taken during acute and convalescent COVID-19 were collected in the United States, Italy and Spain. Sources were T cells, B-cell-depleted T cells, or PBMCs; the material itself was cDNA or gDNA.

This CDR3 comprises 18 residues. Germline values: CDR1 SEHNR, CDR2 FQNEAQ (reference sequence). J gave up 3 bases and V 5 bases, and 11 bases lay outside the gene matches. Source study methods: By means of reference gene primer amplification, nucleated cell counts were estimated. Sequenced by immunoSEQ multiplex PCR; TCRdb stores in-frame clones only, minus some. Clonal size and the V and J genes are those of that table, whereas D and trimming came from the DNA. The data show 110,000 to 150,000 clones, about 91% seen once. This sequence originates from a woman aged 55-70 years with acute or convalescent COVID-19. This chain uses TRBV7-9 with TRBJ1-5; 12 bases fit TRBD1. Sequences were obtained from peripheral blood. For the CDR3, the DNA is TGTGCCAGCAGCCGGAGTCCGGGACAGGGGGCGATCAATCAGCCCCAGCATTTT. Encoded protein: CASSRSPGQGAINQPQHF.